This entry is about one T cell receptor beta chain. The target antigen is unknown. In germline, CDR1 is SGHVS, CDR2 FQNEAQ. CDR3 length: 15 residues. Trimming pared 3 bases from V and 2 bases from J, leaving 12 bases between. The sample's time point: week 47, end of study. With topical imiquimod, each dose of the vaccine consisted of 300 ug of mutant IDH1 20-mer peptide. The patients received vaccinations eight times, in weeks 1, 3, 5, 7, 11, 15, 19 and 23. Sequenced by immunoSEQ multiplex PCR; TCRdb stores in-frame clones only, minus some. The sample includes some 60,000 clones, under 85% of them seen just once. These data come from a study of a mutant IDH1 vaccine in newly diagnosed glioma. Study information: Patients got their first vaccination 4-6 weeks after radiotherapy alone, or with temozolomide cycles. Most patients had radiochemotherapy with temozolomide before enrollment; others had one alone.

Study-level findings and limits: Seemingly, top peripheral T cell clonotype changes bore no relation to pseudoprogression.

This chain joins TRBV7-8 and TRBJ2-3; D ambiguous. This sample comprised PBMCs, obtained from a glioma patient whose treatment included an IDH1 peptide vaccine. This sequence was found in a man aged 25-45 years with glioma. CDR3 sequence: CASSFIQLATDTQYF. CDR3 DNA: TGTGCCAGCAGCTTTATTCAGTTGGCCACAGATACGCAGTATTTT.